These 24 T cell receptor beta chains share one sample of origin, sequenced in a study of OX40 agonist ivuxolimab in advanced cancers. Here immunoSEQ multiplex PCR was the method, and the copy in TCRdb shows in-frame clones only, minus some. The sample includes tens of thousands of clones, 89% of them seen just once. The sequencing used CD4+ or CD8+ T cells sorted from blood, collected in a trial of the OX40 agonist ivuxolimab. The receptors derive from an adult with an advanced solid tumor such as melanoma, head and neck, liver or kidney cancer.

The rearrangement links TRBV10-2 to TRBJ2-1; 8 bases agree with TRBD1. Germline V gives CDR1 WSHSY, CDR2 SAAADI. V shed 2 bases, J shed 2 bases, and the junction held 5 bases outside the gene matches. This CDR3 spans 16 amino acids. The CDR3 reads CASSEATGGPYNEQFF. In DNA form, the CDR3 reads TGCGCCAGCAGTGAGGCCACAGGGGGACCCTACAATGAGCAGTTCTTC.

A word on this clone: Other nucleotide sequences from this sample produce the same CDR3. The chain couples TRBV9 to TRBJ2-3; 11 nucleotides agree with TRBD2. Trimming took 0 bases from V and 0 from J; bases not matched to a gene: 0. CDR3 length: 16 residues. Per the germline V gene, CDR1 is SGDLS and CDR2 is YYNGEE. The DNA of the CDR3 is TGTGCCAGCAGCGTAGGGACTAGCGGGAGCACAGATACGCAGTATTTT. It codes for CASSVGTSGSTDTQYF.

The V gene is TRBV9, the J gene TRBJ2-2; 9 bases agree with TRBD1. Trimming at V came to 4 bases and at J to 7 bases, leaving 5 bases not matched to a gene. The CDR3 length is 14 residues. The germline V gene encodes CDR1 SGDLS and CDR2 YYNGEE. The DNA for the CDR3 is TGTGCCAGCAGCCTCTACAGGGGGCTCGGGGAGCTGTTTTTT. This encodes CASSLYRGLGELFF. Based on the CDR3 plus reference TRBV9 and TRBJ2-2, the full variable domain is DSGVTQTPKHLITATGQRVTLRCSPRSGDLSVYWYQQSLDQGLQFLIQYYNGEERAKGNILERFSAQQFPDLHSELNLSSLELGDSALYFCASSLYRGLGELFFGEGSRLTVL.

This chain links TRBV6-5 with TRBJ1-6; TRBD1 agrees at 11 bases. Trimming at V came to 4 bases and at J to 10 bases, leaving 3 bases not matched to a gene. The CDR3 length is 14 residues. From germline, CDR1 is MNHEY and CDR2 SVGAGI. In DNA form, the CDR3 reads TGTGCCAGCAGTTTGGACAGGGGGCGATCACCCCTCCACTTT. Residues: CASSLDRGRSPLHF.

J is TRBJ1-2 and V is TRBV19, with TRBD1 matching over 9 bases. V shed 3 bases and J 2 bases; nucleotides not matched to a gene: 1. The CDR3 totals 14 residues. The germline CDR1 and CDR2 sequences are LNHDA and SQIVND (reference sequence). CDR3 loop: CASSIGQGNYGYTF. The CDR3, as DNA: TGTGCCAGTAGTATCGGACAGGGGAACTATGGCTACACCTTC.

This clone has a handful of counts. This chain uses TRBV29-1 with TRBJ1-1; 9 positions match TRBD1. From germline, CDR1 is SQVTM and CDR2 ANQGSEA. J was trimmed by 1 base and V by 6 bases; bases with no gene match: 0. The CDR3 totals 12 residues. CDR3 coding DNA: TGCAGCGTGGACAGGGGGAACACTGAAGCTTTCTTT. Amino acid sequence: CSVDRGNTEAFF.

The chain has TRBV6-1 and TRBJ2-7, with 8 bases fitting TRBD1. V shed 5 bases and J 2 bases; nucleotides not matched to a gene: 8. Germline V gene data show CDR1 as MNHNS and CDR2 as SASEGT. The CDR3 has 15 amino acids. CDR3 coding DNA: TGTGCCAGCAGTTCGAGGACAGGGATGGCCTACGAGCAGTACTTC. This gives the protein CASSSRTGMAYEQYF.

The chain is built from TRBV7-2 and TRBJ1-2, with D maybe TRBD1 (6 bases). The CDR3 length is 16 residues. CDR1 SGHTA and CDR2 FQGNSA come from the germline V gene. Deletions cut 1 base from V and 4 bases from J, with 16 bases between. CDR3 loop: CASSLGGGPPLYGYTF. DNA for the CDR3: TGTGCCAGCAGCTTAGGTGGGGGGCCCCCCCTCTATGGCTACACCTTC.

The chain carries TRBV10-2 and TRBJ2-5; the D is unclear. V was clipped by 5 bases and J by 5 bases, with 9 bases between them. Germline loops: CDR1 WSHSY, CDR2 SAAADI. There are 12 residues in the CDR3. The CDR3 bases are TGCGCCAGCAGTTTGACTGGCGAGACCCAGTACTTC. Its protein product is CASSLTGETQYF.

The chain carries TRBV27 and TRBJ1-1; D unresolved. Germline V CDR1 and CDR2: MNHEY, SMNVEV (reference sequence). The CDR3 consists of 12 residues. The ends were cut back, 8 bases at V and 4 bases at J, with 11 bases in the middle. CDR3 protein: CASFYSATEAFF. In DNA form, the CDR3 reads TGTGCCAGCTTCTATTCGGCCACTGAAGCTTTCTTT.

The chain recombines TRBV7-9 with TRBJ2-1; 10 bases are a match to TRBD2. Germline V lookup: CDR1 SEHNR, CDR2 FQNEAQ (reference sequence). V lost 8 bases and J lost 9; bases outside the gene matches: 10. The CDR3 sequence is 14 residues long. The CDR3 region has the DNA TGTGCCAGCGCCCCTACTAGCGGGATAACTGAGCAGTTCTTC. This codes for CASAPTSGITEQFF.

The chain couples TRBV6-5 to TRBJ1-4, with D possibly TRBD1 on 5 matching bases. The germline CDR1 and CDR2 sequences are MNHEY and SVGAGI. This CDR3 has 14 residues. V was cut by 2 bases and J by 4 bases, with 8 bases left in between. DNA of the CDR3: TGTGCCAGCAGTTACGGGGCGGGTAATGAAAAACTGTTTTTT. It specifies CASSYGAGNEKLFF.

This clone turned up a few times. The rearrangement uses TRBV27 and TRBJ1-1; D is undetermined. Germline V lookup: CDR1 MNHEY, CDR2 SMNVEV (reference sequence). The CDR3 totals 14 residues. The V gene lost 0 bases and the J gene lost 1 base, with 6 bases spanning the gap. The CDR3 reads CASSLSEGNTEAFF. Here the CDR3 DNA reads TGTGCCAGCAGTTTATCGGAGGGGAACACTGAAGCTTTCTTT.

V usage is TRBV6-5 and J usage is TRBJ1-2, with D possibly being TRBD1 (5 bases). Germline CDR1 reads MNHEY; CDR2 reads SVGAGI. The CDR3 runs to 15 residues. V was pared by 5 bases and J by 2 bases, with 15 bases between. CDR3 protein: CASSLRDPWNYGYTF. Written as DNA, the CDR3 is TGTGCCAGCAGTCTACGGGACCCCTGGAACTATGGCTACACCTTC.

The chain recombines TRBV4-2 with TRBJ2-7; the match to TRBD2 covers 9 bases. This CDR3 has 16 amino acids. Germline V gene sequence: CDR1 LGHNA, CDR2 YNFKEQ. With 4 bases clipped from V and 2 bases from J, the junction kept 9 bases outside the gene matches. Here the CDR3 DNA reads TGTGCCAGCAGCCTAGTTCTAGCGGGAACCCCCTACGAGCAGTACTTC. It codes for CASSLVLAGTPYEQYF.

The chain recombines TRBV5-4 with TRBJ2-1; 16 bases are a match to TRBD2. CDR3 length: 17 amino acids. V dropped 4 bases and J dropped 10; count of bases not matched to a gene: 11. Germline V gene data show CDR1 as SGHNT and CDR2 as YYREEE (reference sequence). CDR3: CASSRWGLAGGPGEQFF. For the CDR3, the DNA is TGTGCCAGCAGCCGCTGGGGACTAGCGGGAGGGCCAGGGGAGCAGTTCTTC.

CDR3 protein: CSVWDGMNTEAFF. The CDR3 DNA sequence: TGCAGCGTCTGGGATGGCATGAACACTGAAGCTTTCTTT. The rearrangement uses TRBV29-1 and TRBJ1-1; D unclear. The V and J ends lost 6 bases and 0 bases respectively, with 11 bases between them. Germline-derived CDR1 and CDR2 are SQVTM and ANQGSEA. The CDR3 contains 13 residues.

The chain uses TRBV5-1 and TRBJ2-1; 9 nucleotides line up with TRBD2. V was pared by 4 bases and J by 9 bases, with 14 bases of the junction left unmatched. Germline loops: CDR1 SGHRS, CDR2 YFSETQ. The CDR3 spans 16 residues. The CDR3 DNA reads as TGCGCCAGCAGCCGCTACCGAGCGGGAGGCGGGGGTGAGCAGTTCTTC. Residues: CASSRYRAGGGGEQFF.

The chain links TRBV6-6 to TRBJ2-1; the D is unclear. CDR1 and CDR2 from the germline V gene are MNHNY and SVGAGI (reference sequence). Trimming removed 6 bases from V and 2 bases from J, with 14 bases in between. This CDR3 has 15 residues. DNA of the CDR3: TGTGCCAGCAGCCCCACCCCCCCAGCCTACAATGAGCAGTTCTTC. This codes for CASSPTPPAYNEQFF.

This sequence joins TRBV6-6 and TRBJ2-5; 9 bases align to TRBD1. The ends lost 10 bases at V and 6 bases at J; junction bases unmatched: 9. Germline CDR1 reads MNHNY; CDR2 reads SVGAGI (reference sequence). CDR3 length: 13 residues. The CDR3 DNA sequence: TGTGCCACGGGACAGGGCCTCCGGCAGACCCAGTACTTC. This encodes CATGQGLRQTQYF.

This rearrangement joins TRBV4-3 to TRBJ2-6; the match to TRBD2 covers 11 bases. This CDR3 is 17 amino acids long. Germline V gives CDR1 LGHNA, CDR2 YSLEER. The trim removed 1 base at V and 2 bases at J, leaving 1 base unmatched. CDR3 protein: CASSQVTSGTGANVLTF. Written as DNA, the CDR3 is TGCGCCAGCAGCCAAGTGACTAGCGGGACTGGGGCCAACGTCCTGACTTTC.

The gene calls are TRBV5-4 and TRBJ2-2, with D hard to call. CDR3 size: 14 residues. The germline V gene encodes CDR1 SGHNT and CDR2 YYREEE (reference sequence). Trimming took 9 bases from V and 2 from J, leaving 14 bases between them. This CDR3 reads CANLWEENTGELFF. Written as DNA, the CDR3 is TGTGCCAACCTATGGGAAGAAAACACCGGGGAGCTGTTTTTT.

The genes are TRBV19 and TRBJ1-1; TRBD1 matches 7 bases. Germline values: CDR1 LNHDA, CDR2 SQIVND (reference sequence). J gave up 3 bases and V 8 bases, and 0 bases lay outside the gene matches. This CDR3 is built from 11 residues. CDR3 nucleotide sequence: TGTGCCAGTCAGGGGGACACTGAAGCTTTCTTT. As protein: CASQGDTEAFF.

The sample holds a few counts of this clone. This rearrangement joins TRBV27 to TRBJ1-6, with TRBD1 as a possible D gene (6 bases). The germline gives CDR1 MNHEY, CDR2 SMNVEV (reference sequence). This CDR3 is 15 amino acids long. V dropped 5 bases and J dropped 8 bases, with 16 bases sitting between them. The CDR3 DNA follows: TGTGCCAGCAGTACTCTGGGGGGCTTAGATTCACCCCTCCACTTT. Encoded protein: CASSTLGGLDSPLHF.